The 4 T cell receptor beta chains reported below all come from one sample, sequenced in a study of blood T cell repertoires in COVID-19. Assay: immunoSEQ multiplex PCR; the TCRdb copy retains only in-frame clones and omits some. The table shows 50,000 to 65,000 clones, with 70% to 90% occurring only once. Material: peripheral blood. The receptors originated from a man aged 60-69 years with acute or convalescent COVID-19.

This clone showed up just once. The V gene is TRBV4-1, the J gene TRBJ1-5; 8 nucleotides match TRBD1. Trimming took 4 bases from V and 1 from J; bases not matched to a gene: 6. This CDR3 has 16 residues. Germline CDR1 reads MGHRA; CDR2 reads YSYEKL. CDR3 in amino acids: CASSLQGAPSNQPQHF. The CDR3 nucleotides are TGCGCCAGCAGCCTTCAGGGGGCGCCGAGCAATCAGCCCCAGCATTTT.

V is TRBV7-3 and J is TRBJ2-3, with D maybe TRBD1 (6 bases). V was trimmed by 5 bases and J by 0 bases, leaving 12 bases between them. The CDR3 sequence is 15 residues long. Germline V gene lookup returns CDR1 SGHTA and CDR2 FQGTGA. The chain's CDR3 is CASSARGQSTDTQYF. CDR3 nucleotides: TGTGCCAGCAGCGCCCGAGGACAGAGCACAGATACGCAGTATTTT. The full variable domain, in which reference TRBV7-3 and TRBJ2-3 provide the parts outside the CDR3, is GAGVSQTPSNKVTEKGKYVELRCDPISGHTALYWYRQSLGQGPEFLIYFQGTGAADDSGLPNDRFFAVRPEGSVSTLKIQRTERGDSAVYLCASSARGQSTDTQYFGPGTRLTVL.

The CDR3 protein is CASSGLAPTDTQYF. DNA of the CDR3: TGCGCCAGCAGTGGACTAGCGCCGACAGATACGCAGTATTTT. This rearrangement joins TRBV5-1 to TRBJ2-3; 9 nucleotides align to TRBD2. Germline V lookup: CDR1 SGHRS, CDR2 YFSETQ. The CDR3 loop spans 14 amino acids. The ends lost 5 bases at V and 3 bases at J; junction bases unmatched: 4.

The V and J genes are TRBV7-2 and TRBJ2-3, with 7 bases that match TRBD1. CDR1 and CDR2 from the germline V gene are SGHTA and FQGNSA. J gave up 5 bases and V 5 bases, and 13 bases lay outside the gene matches. The CDR3 spans 16 residues. CDR3 sequence (DNA): TGTGCCAGCAGCGTCCAGACAGGGAAGAGAGGAGATACGCAGTATTTT. This codes for CASSVQTGKRGDTQYF.